This T cell receptor (beta chain) was captured by sequencing in a study of OX40 agonist ivuxolimab in advanced cancers. For the study at large: Intravenous ivuxolimab at 0.01 to 10 mg/kg was given to patients every 2 weeks. Study outcomes and limitations: At doses 0.1 to 3.0 mg/kg, CD4+ and CD8+ clones expanded.

The table came from immunoSEQ multiplex PCR; TCRdb's copy has only in-frame clones and leaves some out. The sample includes approximately 58,000 clones, 70% to 90% of them seen just once. For this clone: The antigen remains unidentified.

The V end lost 0 bases, the J end lost 2 bases, and 15 bases lay between the germline ends. CDR1 and CDR2 from the germline V gene are SGDLS and YYNGEE. The CDR3 is 16 residues long. The TCR was taken from an adult with an advanced solid tumor such as melanoma, head and neck, liver or kidney cancer. The material was CD4+ or CD8+ T cells sorted from blood, obtained in a trial of the OX40 agonist ivuxolimab. This chain uses TRBV9 with TRBJ2-7; tentative D call: TRBD1 (5 bases). CDR3 sequence reads: CASSVGALQEAYEQYF. The CDR3 DNA sequence: TGTGCCAGCAGCGTAGGAGCCCTACAGGAAGCCTACGAGCAGTACTTC.